A selection of T cell receptor beta chains follows, all from one sample in a study of cytomegalovirus exposure and HLA in healthy donors. Here immunoSEQ multiplex PCR was the method, and the copy in TCRdb shows in-frame clones only, minus some. The table has around 180,000 clones, 81% seen once. The source material was PBMCs. The source of these receptors is a man younger than 35 in good health and CMV-seronegative. CDR3s include the opening cysteine and the closing phenylalanine or tryptophan. D genes are given only for firm matches. A clone size is listed for some rows: how often the clone was seen (once, few, many), or a class if it is expanded.

>few|TRBD1|TRBJ1-1|TRBV18
TGTGCCAGCTCAGGGGACAGGGTAATCATTTTAAACTCTAACACTGAAGCTTTCTTT
CASSGDRVIILNSNTEAFF
>.|.|TRBJ1-1|TRBV7-2
TGTGCCAGCAGCTTACAGGGAAACACTGAAGCTTTCTTT
CASSLQGNTEAFF
>.|.|TRBJ2-1|TRBV4-2
TGTGCCAGCAGCCAAGAATTAGGCTACGGGGTCTACAATGAGCAGTTCTTC
CASSQELGYGVYNEQFF
>.|.|TRBJ1-2|TRBV5-4
TGTGCCAGCAGCCCGGACAGCCTATATGGCTACACCTTC
CASSPDSLYGYTF
>once|TRBD1|TRBJ1-4|TRBV28
TGTGCCAGCAGTTTACGGACAGGGCGGAGTGAAAAACTGTTTTTT
CASSLRTGRSEKLFF
>.|TRBD2|TRBJ2-7|TRBV9
TGTGCCAGCAGCGCAACTAGCGGGTACGAGCAGTACTTC
CASSATSGYEQYF
>.|TRBD1|TRBJ1-2|TRBV5-4
TGTGCCAGCAGCTTGCGGCGGGAAAGGGGGCTTTATGGCTACACCTTC
CASSLRRERGLYGYTF
>.|TRBD1|TRBJ1-3|TRBV7-2
TGTGCCAGCAGCGAGAAGACAGGGACACAAGGAAACACCATATATTTT
CASSEKTGTQGNTIYF
>.|.|TRBJ1-4|TRBV5-4
TGTGCCAGCAGCCGCGAGGGTAATAATGAAAAACTGTTTTTT
CASSREGNNEKLFF
>.|.|TRBJ2-3|TRBV7-9
TGTTCCAGCAGCTTAGTGGAGGGAGGCGGAAGAAACACAGATACGCAGTATTTT
CSSSLVEGGGRNTDTQYF
>.|TRBD1|TRBJ2-7|TRBV7-2
TGTGCCAGCAGCTTGGGCGTCCGAGCGGGACAGGGCTCGAATGAGCAGTACTTC
CASSLGVRAGQGSNEQYF
>.|TRBD1|TRBJ1-6|TRBV4-3
TGCGCCAGCAGCCAAGATTCTCGAGACAGGGGTTATTCACCCCTCCACTTT
CASSQDSRDRGYSPLHF
>once|.|TRBJ2-1|TRBV9
TGTGCCAGCAGCGTAGAGGACTTCTCCTACAATGAGCAGTTCTTC
CASSVEDFSYNEQFF
>.|TRBD1|TRBJ2-7|TRBV4-1
TGCGCCAGCAGCCAAGCTGGGACAGGCGCCCGGGAGCAGTACTTC
CASSQAGTGAREQYF
>.|TRBD2|TRBJ2-7|TRBV19
TGTGCCACCAACTTAGCGGGTAAGACCTACGAGCAGTACTTC
CATNLAGKTYEQYF
>few|TRBD2|TRBJ2-3|TRBV5-1
TGCGCCAGCAGACATGGGACTAGTGTTCCCCCCCACACAGATACGCAGTATTTT
CASRHGTSVPPHTDTQYF
>.|TRBD1|TRBJ1-5|TRBV5-4
TGTGCCAGCAGCCCTGTCCGGACAGGCTTTAGCAATCAGCCCCAGCATTTT
CASSPVRTGFSNQPQHF
>.|TRBD1|TRBJ1-1|TRBV7-9
TGTGCCAGCAGTCGACAGGGAGGAACTGAAGCTTTCTTT
CASSRQGGTEAFF
>.|.|TRBJ1-2|TRBV28
TGTGCCAGCAGTTTATTTAACAGGATGTATTCCGGCTACACCTTC
CASSLFNRMYSGYTF
>.|.|TRBJ1-2|TRBV15
TGTGCCACCAGTCCTGACAGGAACTATGGCTACACCTTC
CATSPDRNYGYTF
>few|.|TRBJ2-7|TRBV9
TGTGCCAGCAGCGTAGGAAGCAGGGTCTCCTACGAGCAGTACTTC
CASSVGSRVSYEQYF
>.|TRBD1|TRBJ2-3|TRBV28
TGTGCCATAGAACAGGGGGCTACAGATACGCAGTATTTT
CAIEQGATDTQYF
>.|TRBD1|TRBJ1-5|TRBV18
TGTGCCAGCTCACTTTCCGGGACAGGGAGCAATCAGCCCCAGCATTTT
CASSLSGTGSNQPQHF
>.|TRBD1|TRBJ1-1|TRBV7-3
TGTGCCAGCAGCTTAACAGTCGACAGGGGGGTCACTGAAGCTTTCTTT
CASSLTVDRGVTEAFF
>.|TRBD2|TRBJ2-3|TRBV9
TGTGCCAGCAGCGTAGGACTAGCGCTTACAGATACGCAGTATTTT
CASSVGLALTDTQYF
>.|.|TRBJ2-3|TRBV18
TGTGCCAGCTCTGGGGCGCAGGGTAGCGGTGCGTTGAATACGCAGTATTTT
CASSGAQGSGALNTQYF
>.|.|TRBJ2-6|TRBV27
TGTGCCAGCAGGTTCCGGGGGACAGCCAACTCCGGGGCCAACGTCCTGACTTTC
CASRFRGTANSGANVLTF